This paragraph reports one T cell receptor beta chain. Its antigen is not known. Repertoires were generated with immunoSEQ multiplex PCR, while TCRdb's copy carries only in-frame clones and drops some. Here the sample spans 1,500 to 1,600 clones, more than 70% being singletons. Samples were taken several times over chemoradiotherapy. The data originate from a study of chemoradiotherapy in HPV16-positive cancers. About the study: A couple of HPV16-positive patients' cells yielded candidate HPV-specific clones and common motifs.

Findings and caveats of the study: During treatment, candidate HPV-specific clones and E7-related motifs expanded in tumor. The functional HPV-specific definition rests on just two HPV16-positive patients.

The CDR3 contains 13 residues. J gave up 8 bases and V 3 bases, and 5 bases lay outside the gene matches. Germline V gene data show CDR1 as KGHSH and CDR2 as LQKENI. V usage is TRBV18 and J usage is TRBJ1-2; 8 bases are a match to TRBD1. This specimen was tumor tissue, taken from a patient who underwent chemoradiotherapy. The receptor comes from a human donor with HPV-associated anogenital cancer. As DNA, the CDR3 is TGTGCCAGCTCACCGGACAGGGCTAAAGGCTACACCTTC. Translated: CASSPDRAKGYTF.